The source of this T cell receptor beta chain is a study of blood T cell repertoires in COVID-19 (dated by TCRdb to 2019 to 2021). With regard to the full study: Samples covering the acute and convalescent phases of COVID-19 were provided by collaborators in the United States, Italy and Spain. The prospective study material was composed of cDNA or gDNA derived from T cells, B-cell-depleted T cells, or PBMCs. Subjects who had been exposed to COVID-19, were actively infected with it, or had recovered from it provided the deeply sampled blood TCRbeta repertoires that made up the dataset. A freely available public database, intended as a resource for researchers studying the immune response to SARS-CoV-2, is where the repertoires were released. Samples came from the ongoing ImmuneRACE study (first 160 participants) plus 1,254 subjects from 6 global collaborators. Sample metadata almost always included a de-identified subject ID, COVID-19 status, age in years and sex. Where available, HLA class I and class II types were obtained from metadata supplied by the sample provider rather than from assay-based typing. Overall study results and their limits: The quantity of clinical and demographic metadata differed by source and by participant and was supplied without curation.

The CDR3 runs 16 residues from the cysteine to the valine. Only the CDR3 part of the read is kept: 48 bases, read in frame from the first base. The immunoSEQ Assay, a bias-controlled multiplex PCR, was used to amplify TCRbeta CDR3 regions from genomic DNA. The original pipeline was this. The number of nucleated cells in each sample was estimated by amplification of reference gene primers within the assay. Sequence reads were collapsed and filtered to measure the absolute abundance of every unique TCRbeta CDR3 rearrangement. For each sample, productive Simpson clonality was calculated as the square root of Simpson's diversity index over productive rearrangements. TCRdb re-hosts the immuneACCESS table, in-frame sequences only. Its copies lack some clones; in the studies checked, an unresolved V gene accounts for under half of them, and the cause for the rest is not known. V, J and clone size are those of that table, while D and trimming were read from the DNA. Here the sample has 130,000 to 150,000 clones; around 84% occur a single time. The top ten clonotypes cover around 9.6% of the sample.

Concerning this clone: Its antigen has not been determined. Base qualities are missing; no much larger clone stands one base away.

Whole blood was collected in K2EDTA tubes by collaborating institutions according to the institutions' own protocols. For TCRbeta analysis, collaborators shipped samples as frozen whole blood, isolated PBMCs, or DNA extracted from either of those sample types. Sequencing used peripheral blood. The receptor was derived from a man in his 60s with active or convalescent COVID-19. The V and J segments used are TRBV21-1 and TRBJ2-7; no DNA check was done on the table's D call, TRBD2. TRBV21-1 is a documented pseudogene. CDR3 reads: CASSKVASGVSYEQYV. The DNA sequence is given as TGTGCCAGCAGCAAAGTCGCAAGCGGGGTCTCCTACGAGCAGTACGTC.